The entry below gives a single TCR beta chain sequence along with its context. Its specificity is unknown. Sequencing was performed with immunoSEQ multiplex PCR; in TCRdb, only in-frame clones are kept and a portion is missing. There are around 250,000 clones in the sample; around 85% occur only once, and roughly 3% lies in the top ten. This entry comes from a study of Ad26.COV2.S vaccination and SARS-CoV-2 variants. Treatment noted: roughly 18 received Ad26.COV2.S at low or high dose, single or two shots; roughly five received placebo; per-sample allocation not given. Specimens were obtained on day 63 following the first vaccine or placebo injection. Cohort 1b enrolled adults aged 18-55 years in Boston. The V segment lost 7 bases and the J segment 8 bases; nucleotides outside the gene matches: 11. The germline CDR1 and CDR2 sequences are SNHLY and FYNNEI. This CDR3 is 14 amino acids long. Study findings and constraints: Researchers reported similar non-spike TCR breadth in vaccine and placebo recipients.

Sequenced material: peripheral blood, taken in a trial of Ad26.COV2.S vaccine versus placebo. This chain connects TRBV2 to TRBJ1-2, with 9 bases aligning to TRBD1. This TCR came from a person aged 18-60 years who received the Ad26.COV2.S COVID-19 vaccine or a placebo. The CDR3 loop is CASNPGQGRSGYTF. In nucleotides, the CDR3 is TGTGCCAGCAACCCGGGACAGGGTCGTTCGGGCTACACCTTC.